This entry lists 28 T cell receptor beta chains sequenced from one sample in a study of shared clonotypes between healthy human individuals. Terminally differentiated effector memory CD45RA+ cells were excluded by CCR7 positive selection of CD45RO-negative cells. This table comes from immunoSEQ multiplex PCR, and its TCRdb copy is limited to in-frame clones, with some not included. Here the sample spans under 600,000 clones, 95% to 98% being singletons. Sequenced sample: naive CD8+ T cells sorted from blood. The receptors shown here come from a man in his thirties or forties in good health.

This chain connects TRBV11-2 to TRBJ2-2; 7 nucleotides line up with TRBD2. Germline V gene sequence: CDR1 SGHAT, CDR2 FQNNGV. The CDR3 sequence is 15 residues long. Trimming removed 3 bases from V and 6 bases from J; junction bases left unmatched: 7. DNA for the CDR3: TGTGCCAGCAGCTTTCCTGAAGCGGGGTCCGGGGAGCTGTTTTTT. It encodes CASSFPEAGSGELFF.

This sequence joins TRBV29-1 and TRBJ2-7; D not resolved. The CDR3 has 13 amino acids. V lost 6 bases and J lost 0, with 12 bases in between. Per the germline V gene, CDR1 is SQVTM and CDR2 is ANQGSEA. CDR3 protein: CSVRLTTSYEQYF. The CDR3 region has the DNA TGCAGCGTCCGCCTAACCACCTCCTACGAGCAGTACTTC.

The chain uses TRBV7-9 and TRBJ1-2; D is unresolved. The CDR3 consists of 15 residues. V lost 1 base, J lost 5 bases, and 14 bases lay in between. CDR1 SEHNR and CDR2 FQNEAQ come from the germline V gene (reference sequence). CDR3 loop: CASSLGLEGLYGYTF. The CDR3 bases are TGTGCCAGCAGCTTAGGGCTCGAGGGTTTATATGGCTACACCTTC.

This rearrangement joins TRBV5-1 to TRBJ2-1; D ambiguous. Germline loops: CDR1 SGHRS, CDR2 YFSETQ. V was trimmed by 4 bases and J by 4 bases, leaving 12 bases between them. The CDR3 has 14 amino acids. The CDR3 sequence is CASSPGETYNEQFF. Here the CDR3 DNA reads TGCGCCAGCAGCCCAGGCGAGACGTACAATGAGCAGTTCTTC.

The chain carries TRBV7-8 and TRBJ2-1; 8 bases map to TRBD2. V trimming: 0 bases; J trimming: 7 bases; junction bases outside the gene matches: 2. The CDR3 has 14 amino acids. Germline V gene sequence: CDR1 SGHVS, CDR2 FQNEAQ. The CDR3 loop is CASSLAKRGNEQFF. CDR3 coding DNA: TGTGCCAGCAGCTTAGCGAAGCGGGGGAATGAGCAGTTCTTC. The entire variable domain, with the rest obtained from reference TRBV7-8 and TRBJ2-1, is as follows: GAGVSQSPRYKVAKRGQDVALRCDPISGHVSLFWYQQALGQGPEFLTYFQNEAQLDKSGLPSDRFFAERPEGSVSTLKIQRTQQEDSAVYLCASSLAKRGNEQFFGPGTRLTVL.

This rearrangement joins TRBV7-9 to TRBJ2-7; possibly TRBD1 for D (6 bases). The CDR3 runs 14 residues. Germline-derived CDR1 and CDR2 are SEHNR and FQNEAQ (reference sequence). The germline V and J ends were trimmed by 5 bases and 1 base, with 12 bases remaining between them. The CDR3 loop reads CASSDGTISYEQYF. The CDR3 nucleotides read TGTGCCAGCAGCGACGGGACAATTTCCTACGAGCAGTACTTC.

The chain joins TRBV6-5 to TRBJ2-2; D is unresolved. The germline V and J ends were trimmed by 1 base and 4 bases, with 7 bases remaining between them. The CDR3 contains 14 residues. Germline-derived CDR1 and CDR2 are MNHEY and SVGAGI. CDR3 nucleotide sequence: TGTGCCAGCAGTTACTTTGCGGCCACCGGGGAGCTGTTTTTT. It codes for CASSYFAATGELFF.

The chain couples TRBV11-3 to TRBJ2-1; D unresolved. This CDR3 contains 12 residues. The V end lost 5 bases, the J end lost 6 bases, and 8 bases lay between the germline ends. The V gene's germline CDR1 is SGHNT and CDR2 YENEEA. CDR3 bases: TGTGCCAGCAGCAGCCTCCCCAATGAGCAGTTCTTC. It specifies CASSSLPNEQFF.

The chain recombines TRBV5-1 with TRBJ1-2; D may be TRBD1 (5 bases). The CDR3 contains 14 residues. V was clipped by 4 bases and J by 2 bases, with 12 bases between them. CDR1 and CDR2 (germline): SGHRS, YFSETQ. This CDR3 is CASSRGAGNYGYTF. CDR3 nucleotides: TGCGCCAGCAGCCGCGGGGCAGGGAACTATGGCTACACCTTC.

The CDR3 loop is CASSSSGGYSYEQYF. CDR3 DNA: TGTGCCAGCAGCTCTAGCGGGGGATACTCCTACGAGCAGTACTTC. The V and J genes are TRBV7-9 and TRBJ2-7, with 10 bases aligning to TRBD2. This CDR3 comprises 15 residues. Trimming cost V 4 bases and J 0 bases; bases outside gene matches: 3. In germline, CDR1 is SEHNR, CDR2 FQNEAQ (reference sequence). The full variable domain, with the rest looked up from reference TRBV7-9 and TRBJ2-7, is DTGVSQNPRHKITKRGQNVTFRCDPISEHNRLYWYRQTLGQGPEFLTYFQNEAQLEKSRLLSDRFSAERPKGSFSTLEIQRTEQGDSAMYLCASSSSGGYSYEQYFGPGTRLTVT.

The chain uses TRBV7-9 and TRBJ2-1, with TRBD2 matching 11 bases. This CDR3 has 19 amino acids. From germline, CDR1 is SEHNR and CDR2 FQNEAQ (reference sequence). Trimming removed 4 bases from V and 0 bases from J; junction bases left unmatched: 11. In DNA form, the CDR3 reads TGTGCCAGCAGCTCTCTGGGACTAGCGGACGGCCCCTCCTACAATGAGCAGTTCTTC. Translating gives CASSSLGLADGPSYNEQFF.

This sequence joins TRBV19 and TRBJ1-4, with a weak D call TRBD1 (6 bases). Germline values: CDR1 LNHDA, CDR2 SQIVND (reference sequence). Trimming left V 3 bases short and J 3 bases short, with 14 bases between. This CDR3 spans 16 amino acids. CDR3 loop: CASSIAGARANEKLFF. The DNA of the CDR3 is TGTGCCAGTAGTATTGCGGGGGCTAGAGCTAATGAAAAACTGTTTTTT.

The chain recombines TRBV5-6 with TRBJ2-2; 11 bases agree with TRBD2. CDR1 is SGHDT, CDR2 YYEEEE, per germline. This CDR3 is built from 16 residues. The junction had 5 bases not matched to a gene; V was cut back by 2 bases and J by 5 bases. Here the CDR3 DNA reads TGTGCCAGCAGCTTATCACTAGCGGGAGTAACCGGGGAGCTGTTTTTT. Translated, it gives CASSLSLAGVTGELFF. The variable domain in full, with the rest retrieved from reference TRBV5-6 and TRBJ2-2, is DAGVTQSPTHLIKTRGQQVTLRCSPKSGHDTVSWYQQALGQGPQFIFQYYEEEERQRGNFPDRFSGHQFPNYSSELNVNALLLGDSALYLCASSLSLAGVTGELFFGEGSRLTVL.

The CDR3: CASSLRGMETEAFF. The CDR3 bases are TGTGCCAGCAGTCTAAGGGGTATGGAGACTGAAGCTTTCTTT. The chain is built from TRBV9 and TRBJ1-1, with D possibly matching TRBD1 (5 bases). In germline, CDR1 is SGDLS, CDR2 YYNGEE. CDR3 length equals 14 residues. Trimming took off 5 bases at V and 5 bases at J, with 16 bases between the two ends.

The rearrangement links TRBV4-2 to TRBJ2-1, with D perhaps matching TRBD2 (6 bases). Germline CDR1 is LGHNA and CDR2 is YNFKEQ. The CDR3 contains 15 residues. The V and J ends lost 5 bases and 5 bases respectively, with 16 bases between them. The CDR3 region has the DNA TGTGCCAGCAGCACCCGACTAGGCGGGAACAATGAGCAGTTCTTC. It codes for CASSTRLGGNNEQFF.

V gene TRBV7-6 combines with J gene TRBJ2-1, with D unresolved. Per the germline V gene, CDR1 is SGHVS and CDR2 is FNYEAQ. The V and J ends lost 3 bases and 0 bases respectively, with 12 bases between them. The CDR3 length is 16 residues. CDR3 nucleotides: TGTGCCAGCAGCTTGTCCGGCGGAGTCTCCTACAATGAGCAGTTCTTC. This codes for CASSLSGGVSYNEQFF.

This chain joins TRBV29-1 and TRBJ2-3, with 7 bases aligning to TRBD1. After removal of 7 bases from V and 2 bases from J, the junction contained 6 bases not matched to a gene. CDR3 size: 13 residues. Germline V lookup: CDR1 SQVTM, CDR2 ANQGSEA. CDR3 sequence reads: CSAPGQNTDTQYF. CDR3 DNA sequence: TGCAGCGCACCGGGACAGAACACAGATACGCAGTATTTT.

CDR3 loop: CASSLAGNSNQPQHF. The CDR3 region has the DNA TGTGCCAGCAGCTTAGCCGGGAATAGCAATCAGCCCCAGCATTTT. The chain uses TRBV11-2 and TRBJ1-5; no definite D call. The germline V gene encodes CDR1 SGHAT and CDR2 FQNNGV. Between the trimmed V and J ends, which lost 1 base and 0 bases, there was a span of 7 bases. The CDR3 spans 15 residues. Full variable domain (outside the CDR3, taken from reference TRBV11-2 and TRBJ1-5): EAGVAQSPRYKIIEKRQSVAFWCNPISGHATLYWYQQILGQGPKLLIQFQNNGVVDDSQLPKDRFSAERLKGVDSTLKIQPAKLEDSAVYLCASSLAGNSNQPQHFGDGTRLSIL.

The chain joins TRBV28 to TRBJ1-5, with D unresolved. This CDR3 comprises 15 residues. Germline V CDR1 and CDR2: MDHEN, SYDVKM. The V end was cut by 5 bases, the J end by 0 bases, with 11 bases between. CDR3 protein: CASSKTANSNQPQHF. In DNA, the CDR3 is TGTGCCAGCAGTAAAACAGCTAATAGCAATCAGCCCCAGCATTTT.

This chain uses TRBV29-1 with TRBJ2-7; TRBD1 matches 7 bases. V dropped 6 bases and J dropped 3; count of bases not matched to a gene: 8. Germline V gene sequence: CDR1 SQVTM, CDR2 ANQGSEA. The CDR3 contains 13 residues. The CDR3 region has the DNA TGCAGCGTACCCGGGACAGATCGCTACGAGCAGTACTTC. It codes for CSVPGTDRYEQYF.

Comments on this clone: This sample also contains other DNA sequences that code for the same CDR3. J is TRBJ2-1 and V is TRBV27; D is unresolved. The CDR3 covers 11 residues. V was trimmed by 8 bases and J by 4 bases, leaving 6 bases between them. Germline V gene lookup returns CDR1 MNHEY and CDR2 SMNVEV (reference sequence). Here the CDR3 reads CASGPYNEQFF. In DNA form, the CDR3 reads TGTGCCAGCGGTCCTTACAATGAGCAGTTCTTC.

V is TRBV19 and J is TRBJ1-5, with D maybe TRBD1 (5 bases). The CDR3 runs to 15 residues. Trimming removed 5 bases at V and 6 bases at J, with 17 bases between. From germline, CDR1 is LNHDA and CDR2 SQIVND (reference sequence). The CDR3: CASSLSRARGQPQHF. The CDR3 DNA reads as TGTGCCAGTAGTCTCAGCAGGGCGAGGGGTCAGCCCCAGCATTTT. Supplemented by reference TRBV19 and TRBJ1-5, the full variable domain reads DGGITQSPKYLFRKEGQNVTLSCEQNLNHDAMYWYRQDPGQGLRLIYYSQIVNDFQKGDIAEGYSVSREKKESFPLTVTSAQKNPTAFYLCASSLSRARGQPQHFGDGTRLSIL.

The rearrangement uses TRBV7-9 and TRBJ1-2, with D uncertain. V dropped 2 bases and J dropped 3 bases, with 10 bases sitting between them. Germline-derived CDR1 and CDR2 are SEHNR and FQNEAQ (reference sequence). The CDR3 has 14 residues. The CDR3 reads CASSLLQAHYGYTF. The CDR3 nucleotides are TGTGCCAGCAGCTTACTTCAGGCGCACTATGGCTACACCTTC.

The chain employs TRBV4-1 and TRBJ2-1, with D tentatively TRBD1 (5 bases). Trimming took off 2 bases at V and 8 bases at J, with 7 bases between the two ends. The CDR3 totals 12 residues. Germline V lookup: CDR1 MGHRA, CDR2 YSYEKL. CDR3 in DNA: TGCGCCAGCAGCCAACTCAGGGATGAGCAGTTCTTC. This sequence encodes CASSQLRDEQFF.

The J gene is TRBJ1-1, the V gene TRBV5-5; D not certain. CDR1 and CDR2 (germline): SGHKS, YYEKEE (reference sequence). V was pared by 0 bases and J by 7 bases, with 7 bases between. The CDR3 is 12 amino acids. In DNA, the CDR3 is TGTGCCAGCAGCTTGGAGGGTCTTGAAGCTTTCTTT. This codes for CASSLEGLEAFF.

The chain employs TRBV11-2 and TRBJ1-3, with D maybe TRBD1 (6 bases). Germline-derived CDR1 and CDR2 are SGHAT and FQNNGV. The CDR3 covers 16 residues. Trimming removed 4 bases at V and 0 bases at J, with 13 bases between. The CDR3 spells CASSSWTDSSGNTIYF. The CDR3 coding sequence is TGTGCCAGCAGCTCCTGGACAGATTCCTCTGGAAACACCATATATTTT.

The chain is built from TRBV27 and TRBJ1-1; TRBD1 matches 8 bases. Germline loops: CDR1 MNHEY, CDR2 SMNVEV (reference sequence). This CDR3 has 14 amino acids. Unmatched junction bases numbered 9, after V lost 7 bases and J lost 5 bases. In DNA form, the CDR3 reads TGTGCCAGCAAGATACAGGGGGGGAGTACTGAAGCTTTCTTT. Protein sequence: CASKIQGGSTEAFF.

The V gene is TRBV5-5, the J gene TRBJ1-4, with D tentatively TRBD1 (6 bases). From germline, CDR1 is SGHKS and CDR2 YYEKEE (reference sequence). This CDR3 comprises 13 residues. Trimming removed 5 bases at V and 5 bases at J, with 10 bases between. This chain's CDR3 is CASRRDTNEKLFF. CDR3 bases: TGTGCCAGCAGAAGGGACACCAATGAAAAACTGTTTTTT.